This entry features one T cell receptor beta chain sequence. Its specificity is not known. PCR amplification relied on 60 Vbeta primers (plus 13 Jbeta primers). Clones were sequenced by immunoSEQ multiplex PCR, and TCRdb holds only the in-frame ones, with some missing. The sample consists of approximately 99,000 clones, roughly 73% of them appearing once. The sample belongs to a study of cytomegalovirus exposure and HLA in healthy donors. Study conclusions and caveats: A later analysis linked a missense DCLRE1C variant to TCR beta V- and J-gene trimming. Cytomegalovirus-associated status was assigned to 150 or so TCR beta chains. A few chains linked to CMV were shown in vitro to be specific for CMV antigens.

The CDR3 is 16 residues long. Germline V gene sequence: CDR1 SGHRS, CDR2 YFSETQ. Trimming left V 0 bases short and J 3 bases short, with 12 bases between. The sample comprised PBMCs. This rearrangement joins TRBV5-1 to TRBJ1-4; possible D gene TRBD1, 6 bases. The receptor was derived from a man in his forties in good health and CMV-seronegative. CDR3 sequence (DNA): TGCGCCAGCAGCTTGGCCCGTGAGGGGGCTAATGAAAAACTGTTTTTT. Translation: CASSLAREGANEKLFF. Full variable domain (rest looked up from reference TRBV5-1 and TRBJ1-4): KAGVTQTPRYLIKTRGQQVTLSCSPISGHRSVSWYQQTPGQGLQFLFEYFSETQRNKGNFPGRFSGRQFSNSRSEMNVSTLELGDSALYLCASSLAREGANEKLFFGSGTQLSVL.